This T cell receptor (beta chain) was sequenced in a study of identical twins. General study findings and limits: Part of the zero-insertion signal could reflect confounding by invariant MAIT and iNKT cells.

TCRdb fed the 5' RACE reads into MiXCR, producing one record per CDR3 protein. The sample has 410,000 or so distinct CDR3 sequences; roughly 18% are singletons. The germline V gene encodes CDR1 SGHRS and CDR2 YFSETQ. The CDR3 totals 14 residues. Unmatched junction bases numbered 7, after V lost 5 bases and J lost 4 bases. For this clonotype: The antigen remains undetermined.

Sequencing used naive T cells sorted from blood. The rearrangement uses TRBV5-1 and TRBJ2-5; TRBD2 agrees at 8 bases. The sequence was collected from a man in his fifties in good health. DNA of the CDR3: TGCGCCAGCAGTTCGAGCGGGAGAGGAGAGACCCAGTACTTC. It encodes CASSSSGRGETQYF.